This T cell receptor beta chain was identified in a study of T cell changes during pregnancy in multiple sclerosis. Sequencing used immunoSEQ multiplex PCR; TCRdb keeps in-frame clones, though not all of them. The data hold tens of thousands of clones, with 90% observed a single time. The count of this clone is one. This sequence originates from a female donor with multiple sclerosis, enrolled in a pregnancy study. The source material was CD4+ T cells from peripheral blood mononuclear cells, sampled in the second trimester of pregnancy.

The CDR3 region has the DNA TGTGCCAGCAGCACGAGGGGGGGCTACGAGCAGTACTTC. This sequence encodes CASSTRGGYEQYF. The V gene is TRBV7-2, the J gene TRBJ2-7; maybe TRBD2 (7 bases). Trimming removed 5 bases at V and 3 bases at J, with 11 bases between. Per the germline V gene, CDR1 is SGHTA and CDR2 is FQGNSA. This CDR3 spans 13 amino acids.